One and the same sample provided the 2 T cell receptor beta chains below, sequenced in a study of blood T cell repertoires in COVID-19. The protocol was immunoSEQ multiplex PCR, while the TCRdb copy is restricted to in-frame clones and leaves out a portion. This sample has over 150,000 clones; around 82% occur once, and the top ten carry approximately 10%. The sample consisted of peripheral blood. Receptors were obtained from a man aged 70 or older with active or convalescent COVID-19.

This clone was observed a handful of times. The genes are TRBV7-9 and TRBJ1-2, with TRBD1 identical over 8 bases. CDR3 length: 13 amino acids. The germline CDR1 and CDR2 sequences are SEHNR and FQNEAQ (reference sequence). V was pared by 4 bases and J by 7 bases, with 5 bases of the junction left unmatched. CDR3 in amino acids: CASSSQGVGGYTF. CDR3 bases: TGTGCCAGCAGCTCACAGGGGGTAGGTGGCTACACCTTC.

In DNA, the CDR3 is TGTGCCGAGGGGGCCGAACCGTCCCTATCCTATGGCTACACCTTC. Its translation: CAEGAEPSLSYGYTF. V usage is TRBV6-5 and J usage is TRBJ1-2, with TRBD1 identical over 7 bases. Looked up from germline, CDR1 is MNHEY and CDR2 is SVGAGI. V lost 11 bases to trimming and J lost 4 bases; unmatched junction nucleotides: 16. This CDR3 spans 15 amino acids.